The present entry profiles one T cell receptor (beta chain) with its context. This sample was taken from a study of blood T cell repertoires in COVID-19. About the study: COVID-19 samples from acute and convalescent phases originated in the United States, Italy and Spain. T cells, B-cell-depleted T cells, or PBMCs supplied cDNA or gDNA.

Looked up from germline, CDR1 is LGHDT and CDR2 is YNNKEL (reference sequence). V shed 2 bases and J shed 5 bases, with 18 bases lying between them. The CDR3 has 16 residues. Original processing notes: Estimates of nucleated cell counts were drawn from the amplification of reference gene primers. The protocol was immunoSEQ multiplex PCR, while the TCRdb copy is restricted to in-frame clones and leaves out a portion. V and J calls plus clone size are reproduced from that table; the DNA served to infer D and trimming. Of 110,000 or so clones listed, over 70% are singletons. V gene TRBV3-1 (or the pseudogene TRBV3-2) combines with J gene TRBJ1-2; D is uncertain. The receptor comes from a human donor in a cohort sampled during active or convalescent COVID-19. Sequencing input: peripheral blood. The CDR3 here is CASSQRQIMAGYGYTF. The CDR3 DNA reads as TGTGCCAGCAGCCAACGGCAAATCATGGCGGGGTATGGCTACACCTTC.